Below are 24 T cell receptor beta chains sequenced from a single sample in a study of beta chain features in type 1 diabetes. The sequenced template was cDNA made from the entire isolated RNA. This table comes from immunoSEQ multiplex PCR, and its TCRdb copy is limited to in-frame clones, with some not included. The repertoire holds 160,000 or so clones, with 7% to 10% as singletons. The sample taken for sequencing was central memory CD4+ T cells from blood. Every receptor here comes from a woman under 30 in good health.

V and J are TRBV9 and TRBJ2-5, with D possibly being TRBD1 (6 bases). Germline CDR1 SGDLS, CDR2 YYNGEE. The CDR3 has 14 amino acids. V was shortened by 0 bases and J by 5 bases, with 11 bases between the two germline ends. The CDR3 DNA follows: TGTGCCAGCAGCGTAGATGGGGGCAGGGAGACCCAGTACTTC. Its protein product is CASSVDGGRETQYF.

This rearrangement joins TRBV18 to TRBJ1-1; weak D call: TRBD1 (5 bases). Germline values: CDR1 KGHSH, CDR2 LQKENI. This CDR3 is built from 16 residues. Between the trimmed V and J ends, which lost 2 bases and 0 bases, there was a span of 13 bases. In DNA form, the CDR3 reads TGTGCCAGCTCACCAAGGGGTTCGTTTCTGAACACTGAAGCTTTCTTT. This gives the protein CASSPRGSFLNTEAFF. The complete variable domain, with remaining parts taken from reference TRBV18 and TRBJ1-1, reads NAGVMQNPRHLVRRRGQEARLRCSPMKGHSHVYWYRQLPEEGLKFMVYLQKENIIDESGMPKERFSAEFPKEGPSILRIQQVVRGDSAAYFCASSPRGSFLNTEAFFGQGTRLTVV.

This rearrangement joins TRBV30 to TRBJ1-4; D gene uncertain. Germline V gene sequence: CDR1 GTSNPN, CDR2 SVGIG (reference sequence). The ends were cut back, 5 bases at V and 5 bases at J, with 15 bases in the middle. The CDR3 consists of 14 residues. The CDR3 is CAWGKTAGNEKLFF. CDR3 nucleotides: TGTGCCTGGGGGAAGACGGCGGGCAATGAAAAACTGTTTTTT.

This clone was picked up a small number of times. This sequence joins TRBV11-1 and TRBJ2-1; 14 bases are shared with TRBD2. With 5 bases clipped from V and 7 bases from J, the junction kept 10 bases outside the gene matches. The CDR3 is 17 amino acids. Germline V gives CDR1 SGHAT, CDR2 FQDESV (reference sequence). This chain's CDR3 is CASSNPGTSGSKNEQFF. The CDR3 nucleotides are TGTGCCAGCAGCAACCCCGGGACTAGCGGGAGTAAGAATGAGCAGTTCTTC.

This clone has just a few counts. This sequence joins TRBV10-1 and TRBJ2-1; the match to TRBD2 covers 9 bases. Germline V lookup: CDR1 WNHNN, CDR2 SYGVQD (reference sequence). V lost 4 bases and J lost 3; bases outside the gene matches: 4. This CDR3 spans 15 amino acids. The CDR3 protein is CASSAASGIYNEQFF. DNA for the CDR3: TGCGCCAGCAGTGCGGCTAGCGGGATCTACAATGAGCAGTTCTTC.

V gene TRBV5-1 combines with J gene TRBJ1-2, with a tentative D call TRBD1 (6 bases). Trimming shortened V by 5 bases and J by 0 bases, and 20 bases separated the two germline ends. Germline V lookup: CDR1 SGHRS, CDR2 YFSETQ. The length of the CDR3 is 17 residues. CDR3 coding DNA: TGCGCCAGCAGACCTATAGTCAGGGGAGCGGCTAACTATGGCTACACCTTC. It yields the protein CASRPIVRGAANYGYTF.

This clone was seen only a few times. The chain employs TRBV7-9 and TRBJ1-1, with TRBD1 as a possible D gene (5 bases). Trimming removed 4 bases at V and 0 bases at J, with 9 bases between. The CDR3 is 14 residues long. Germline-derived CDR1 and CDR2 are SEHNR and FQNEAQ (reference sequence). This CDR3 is CASSYSRVNTEAFF. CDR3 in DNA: TGTGCCAGCAGCTACTCCAGGGTGAACACTGAAGCTTTCTTT.

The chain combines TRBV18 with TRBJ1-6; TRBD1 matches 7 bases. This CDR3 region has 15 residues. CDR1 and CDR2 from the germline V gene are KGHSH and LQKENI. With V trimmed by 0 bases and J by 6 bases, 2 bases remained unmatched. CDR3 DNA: TGTGCCAGCTCACCACCAGGGACAGTTAATTCACCCCTCCACTTT. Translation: CASSPPGTVNSPLHF.

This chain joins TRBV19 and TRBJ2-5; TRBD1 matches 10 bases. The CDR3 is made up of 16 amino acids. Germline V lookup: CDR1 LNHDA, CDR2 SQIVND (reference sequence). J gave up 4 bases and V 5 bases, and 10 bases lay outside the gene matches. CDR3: CASSPGQGSWAETQYF. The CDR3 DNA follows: TGTGCCAGTAGTCCGGGACAGGGGAGTTGGGCAGAGACCCAGTACTTC.

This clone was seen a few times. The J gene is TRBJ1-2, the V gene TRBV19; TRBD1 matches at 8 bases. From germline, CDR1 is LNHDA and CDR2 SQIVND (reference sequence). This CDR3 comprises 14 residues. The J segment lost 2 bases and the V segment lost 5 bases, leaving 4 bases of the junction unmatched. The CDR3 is CASSPQGVNYGYTF. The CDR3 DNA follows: TGTGCCAGTAGTCCACAGGGGGTCAACTATGGCTACACCTTC.

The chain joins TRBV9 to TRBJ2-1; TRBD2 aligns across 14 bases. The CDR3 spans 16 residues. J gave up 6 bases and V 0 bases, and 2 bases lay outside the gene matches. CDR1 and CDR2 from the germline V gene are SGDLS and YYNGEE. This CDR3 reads CASSVAGTSGSNEQFF. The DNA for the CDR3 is TGTGCCAGCAGCGTAGCGGGGACTAGCGGGAGCAATGAGCAGTTCTTC.

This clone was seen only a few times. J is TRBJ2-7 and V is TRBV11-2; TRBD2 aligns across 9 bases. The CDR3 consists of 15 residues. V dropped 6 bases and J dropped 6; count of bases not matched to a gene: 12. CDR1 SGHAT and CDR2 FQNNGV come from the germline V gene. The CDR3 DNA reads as TGTGCCAGCAGACCCCGCGGGACTAGCATCACCGAGCAGTACTTC. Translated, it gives CASRPRGTSITEQYF.

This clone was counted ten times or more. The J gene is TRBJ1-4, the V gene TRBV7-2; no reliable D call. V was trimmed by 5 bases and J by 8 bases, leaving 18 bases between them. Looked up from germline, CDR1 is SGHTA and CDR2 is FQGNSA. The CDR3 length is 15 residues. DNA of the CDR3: TGTGCCAGCAGCCTAGGATACGGGGAGGGCGAAAAACTGTTTTTT. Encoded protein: CASSLGYGEGEKLFF.

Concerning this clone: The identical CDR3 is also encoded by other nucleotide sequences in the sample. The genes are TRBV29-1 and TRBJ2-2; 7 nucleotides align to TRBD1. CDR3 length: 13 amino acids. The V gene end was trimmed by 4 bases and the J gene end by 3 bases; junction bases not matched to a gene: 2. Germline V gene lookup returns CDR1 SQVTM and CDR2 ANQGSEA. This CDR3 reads CSVGQGYTGELFF. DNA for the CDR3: TGCAGCGTTGGACAGGGTTACACCGGGGAGCTGTTTTTT.

CDR3 bases: TGTGCCTGGACTGGGGCAGGGGGCACCCCGACTGGCTACACCTTC. It translates to CAWTGAGGTPTGYTF. This chain uses TRBV30 with TRBJ1-2; the match to TRBD1 covers 8 bases. J lost 7 bases, V lost 4 bases, and 14 bases had no gene match. CDR1 GTSNPN and CDR2 SVGIG come from the germline V gene (reference sequence). The CDR3 covers 15 residues.

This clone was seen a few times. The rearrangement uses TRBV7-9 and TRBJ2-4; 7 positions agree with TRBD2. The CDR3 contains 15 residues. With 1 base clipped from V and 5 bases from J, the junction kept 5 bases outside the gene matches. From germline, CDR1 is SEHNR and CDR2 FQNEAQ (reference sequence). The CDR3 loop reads CASSLGSGTQNIQYF. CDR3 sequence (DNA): TGTGCCAGCAGCTTAGGAAGCGGGACCCAAAACATTCAGTACTTC.

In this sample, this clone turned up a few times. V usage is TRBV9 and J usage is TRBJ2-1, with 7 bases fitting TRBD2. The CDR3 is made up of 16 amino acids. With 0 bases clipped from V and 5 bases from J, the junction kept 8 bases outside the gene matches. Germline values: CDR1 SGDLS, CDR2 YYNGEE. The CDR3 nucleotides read TGTGCCAGCAGCGTAGTGGCGGGAGAGGGAAACAATGAGCAGTTCTTC. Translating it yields CASSVVAGEGNNEQFF.

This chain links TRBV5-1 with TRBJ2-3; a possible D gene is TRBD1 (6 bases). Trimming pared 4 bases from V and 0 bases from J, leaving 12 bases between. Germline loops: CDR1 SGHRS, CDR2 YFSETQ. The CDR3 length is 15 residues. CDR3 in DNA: TGCGCCAGCAGCCCTGGACAGCTAAGCACAGATACGCAGTATTTT. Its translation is CASSPGQLSTDTQYF.

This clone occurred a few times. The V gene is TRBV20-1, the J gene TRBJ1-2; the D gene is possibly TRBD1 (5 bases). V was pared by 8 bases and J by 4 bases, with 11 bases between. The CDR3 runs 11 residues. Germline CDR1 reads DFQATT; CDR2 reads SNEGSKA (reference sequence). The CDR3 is CSSRAAYGYTF. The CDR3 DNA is TGCAGTTCCAGGGCTGCCTATGGCTACACCTTC.

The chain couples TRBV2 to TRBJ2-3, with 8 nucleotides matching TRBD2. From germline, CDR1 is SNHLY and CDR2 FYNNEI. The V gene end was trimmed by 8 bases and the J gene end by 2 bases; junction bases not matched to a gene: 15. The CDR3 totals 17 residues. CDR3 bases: TGTGCCAGCGGCGTGACACTAGCGGCGACTTACACAGATACGCAGTATTTT. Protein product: CASGVTLAATYTDTQYF.

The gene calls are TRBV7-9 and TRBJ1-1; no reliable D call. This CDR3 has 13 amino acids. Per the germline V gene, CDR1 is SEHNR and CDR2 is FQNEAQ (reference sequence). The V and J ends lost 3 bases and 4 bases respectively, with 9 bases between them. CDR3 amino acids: CASSFYRGTEAFF. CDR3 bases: TGTGCCAGCAGCTTCTATCGGGGCACTGAAGCTTTCTTT. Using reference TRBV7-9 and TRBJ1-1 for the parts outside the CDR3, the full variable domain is DTGVSQNPRHKITKRGQNVTFRCDPISEHNRLYWYRQTLGQGPEFLTYFQNEAQLEKSRLLSDRFSAERPKGSFSTLEIQRTEQGDSAMYLCASSFYRGTEAFFGQGTRLTVV.

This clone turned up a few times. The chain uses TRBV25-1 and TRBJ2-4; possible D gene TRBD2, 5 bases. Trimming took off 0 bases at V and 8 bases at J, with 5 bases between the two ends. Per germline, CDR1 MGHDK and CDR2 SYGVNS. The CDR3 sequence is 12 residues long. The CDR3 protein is CASSEYGDIQYF. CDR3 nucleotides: TGTGCCAGCAGTGAATACGGGGACATTCAGTACTTC.

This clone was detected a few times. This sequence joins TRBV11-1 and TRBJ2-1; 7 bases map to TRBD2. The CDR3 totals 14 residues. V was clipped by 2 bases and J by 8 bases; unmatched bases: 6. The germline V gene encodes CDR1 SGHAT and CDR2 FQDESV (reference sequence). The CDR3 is CASSLFTRGDEQFF. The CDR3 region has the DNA TGTGCCAGCAGCTTATTCACCCGGGGGGATGAGCAGTTCTTC.

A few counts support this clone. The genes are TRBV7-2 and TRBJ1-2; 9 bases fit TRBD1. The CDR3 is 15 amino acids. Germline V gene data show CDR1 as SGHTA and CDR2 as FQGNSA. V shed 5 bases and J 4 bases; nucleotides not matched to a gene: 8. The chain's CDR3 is CASSQASTGGYGYTF. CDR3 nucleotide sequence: TGTGCCAGCAGCCAAGCCTCGACAGGGGGCTATGGCTACACCTTC.